Only one count was recorded for the clone carrying this T cell receptor beta chain. Antigen specificity is unknown. The time point is: pretreatment peripheral blood. The CDR3 totals 12 residues. V was clipped by 1 base and J by 5 bases, with 4 bases between them. Germline lookup yields CDR1 SGHAT and CDR2 FQNNGV. These data are taken from a study of PD-L1 blockade in urothelial cancer. Study details: Counts from blood samples showed a median of 141,255 T cells. Study observations and caveats: Below-median blood TCR clonality before treatment forecast better survival.

Data came from immunoSEQ multiplex PCR; TCRdb stores just in-frame clones and leaves some out. This table has 40,000 to 50,000 clones, around 80% appearing once. V usage is TRBV11-2 and J usage is TRBJ2-3; D is unresolved. The receptor comes from a man aged 70 or older with urothelial cancer. This specimen was PBMCs, taken around atezolizumab (anti-PD-L1) treatment. The CDR3 coding sequence is TGTGCCAGCAGCTTAGGTCTAGATACGCAGTATTTT. Encoded protein: CASSLGLDTQYF.